This T cell receptor beta chain was obtained from a study of spatial heterogeneity in lung cancer. Study observations and caveats: Ubiquitous expanded tumor TCRs were observed in blood more at resection than follow-up.

Unique molecular identifiers, one per molecule, were present on every TCR cDNA molecule. TCRdb re-called the 5' RACE reads with MiXCR, one entry per CDR3 protein. The sample carries roughly 48,000 distinct CDR3 sequences, over 4.5% recorded once. The sample's time point: sample taken at primary tumor resection. Tumor, nontumor lung or frozen PBMC supplied whole RNA that was sequenced unsorted. More than 70 TRACERx patients with early, untreated non-small cell lung cancer donated samples. This clonotype was counted at least ten times. Its antigen is currently unknown. Germline CDR1 LGHNA, CDR2 YNFKEQ. The V and J ends lost 1 base and 0 bases respectively, with 13 bases between them. The CDR3 has 18 residues.

V and J are TRBV4-2 and TRBJ1-6; D uncertain. The sequence came from a male donor with early-stage non-small cell lung cancer. The sequencing here drew on PBMCs, taken at surgery. CDR3 coding DNA: TGTGCCAGCAGCCAAGTGTTAGGACGTAACTCCTATAATTCACCCCTCCACTTT. Protein: CASSQVLGRNSYNSPLHF.